The following is a T cell receptor beta chain sequence with its context. The antigen is unknown. This entry belongs to a study of T cell responses to AZD1222 COVID-19 vaccine. Recipients boosted at about 4 weeks or about 12 weeks are pooled. This CDR3 is 14 amino acids long. Trimming stripped 4 bases from V and 3 bases from J, with 13 bases between. The V gene's germline CDR1 is LNHDA and CDR2 SQIVND (reference sequence). Study findings and constraints: Spike-specific TCRs gained breadth and depth after people received two AZD1222 doses. None of the repertoires were sampled until the peak T cell response had passed. Clonal diversity may have been underestimated, and the donors were mostly white British, with more females than males.

Generated by immunoSEQ multiplex PCR, the TCRdb table keeps only in-frame clones and is missing some. The repertoire holds 90,000 to 120,000 clones, about 90% seen once, with about 5% in the top ten. This TCR was recovered from an adult who received the AZD1222 COVID-19 vaccine. Source: peripheral blood, taken 28 days after the second AZD1222 dose. V usage is TRBV19 and J usage is TRBJ2-7, with a weak D call TRBD1 (6 bases). CDR3 in amino acids: CASSRRQAHYEQYF. The CDR3 nucleotides read TGTGCCAGTAGTAGAAGACAGGCTCACTACGAGCAGTACTTC. The full variable domain, completed using reference TRBV19 and TRBJ2-7, is DGGITQSPKYLFRKEGQNVTLSCEQNLNHDAMYWYRQDPGQGLRLIYYSQIVNDFQKGDIAEGYSVSREKKESFPLTVTSAQKNPTAFYLCASSRRQAHYEQYFGPGTRLTVT.